This TCR beta chain was observed in a study of blood T cell repertoires in COVID-19. V was clipped by 6 bases and J by 8 bases, with 25 bases between them. This CDR3 region has 16 residues. Germline V gives CDR1 SGHNT, CDR2 YYREEE (reference sequence). Clones were read by immunoSEQ multiplex PCR, and TCRdb kept only the in-frame ones, dropping some. In the table there are about 140,000 clones, more than 75% of which are singletons. Sequencing was carried out using peripheral blood. The V gene is TRBV5-4, the J gene TRBJ2-3, with D perhaps matching TRBD2 (5 bases). This sequence originates from a human donor in a cohort sampled during active COVID-19. The CDR3 loop reads CASTADRGPIMGTQYF. In DNA, the CDR3 is TGTGCCAGCACCGCTGATCGGGGTCCCATTATGGGTACGCAGTATTTT.